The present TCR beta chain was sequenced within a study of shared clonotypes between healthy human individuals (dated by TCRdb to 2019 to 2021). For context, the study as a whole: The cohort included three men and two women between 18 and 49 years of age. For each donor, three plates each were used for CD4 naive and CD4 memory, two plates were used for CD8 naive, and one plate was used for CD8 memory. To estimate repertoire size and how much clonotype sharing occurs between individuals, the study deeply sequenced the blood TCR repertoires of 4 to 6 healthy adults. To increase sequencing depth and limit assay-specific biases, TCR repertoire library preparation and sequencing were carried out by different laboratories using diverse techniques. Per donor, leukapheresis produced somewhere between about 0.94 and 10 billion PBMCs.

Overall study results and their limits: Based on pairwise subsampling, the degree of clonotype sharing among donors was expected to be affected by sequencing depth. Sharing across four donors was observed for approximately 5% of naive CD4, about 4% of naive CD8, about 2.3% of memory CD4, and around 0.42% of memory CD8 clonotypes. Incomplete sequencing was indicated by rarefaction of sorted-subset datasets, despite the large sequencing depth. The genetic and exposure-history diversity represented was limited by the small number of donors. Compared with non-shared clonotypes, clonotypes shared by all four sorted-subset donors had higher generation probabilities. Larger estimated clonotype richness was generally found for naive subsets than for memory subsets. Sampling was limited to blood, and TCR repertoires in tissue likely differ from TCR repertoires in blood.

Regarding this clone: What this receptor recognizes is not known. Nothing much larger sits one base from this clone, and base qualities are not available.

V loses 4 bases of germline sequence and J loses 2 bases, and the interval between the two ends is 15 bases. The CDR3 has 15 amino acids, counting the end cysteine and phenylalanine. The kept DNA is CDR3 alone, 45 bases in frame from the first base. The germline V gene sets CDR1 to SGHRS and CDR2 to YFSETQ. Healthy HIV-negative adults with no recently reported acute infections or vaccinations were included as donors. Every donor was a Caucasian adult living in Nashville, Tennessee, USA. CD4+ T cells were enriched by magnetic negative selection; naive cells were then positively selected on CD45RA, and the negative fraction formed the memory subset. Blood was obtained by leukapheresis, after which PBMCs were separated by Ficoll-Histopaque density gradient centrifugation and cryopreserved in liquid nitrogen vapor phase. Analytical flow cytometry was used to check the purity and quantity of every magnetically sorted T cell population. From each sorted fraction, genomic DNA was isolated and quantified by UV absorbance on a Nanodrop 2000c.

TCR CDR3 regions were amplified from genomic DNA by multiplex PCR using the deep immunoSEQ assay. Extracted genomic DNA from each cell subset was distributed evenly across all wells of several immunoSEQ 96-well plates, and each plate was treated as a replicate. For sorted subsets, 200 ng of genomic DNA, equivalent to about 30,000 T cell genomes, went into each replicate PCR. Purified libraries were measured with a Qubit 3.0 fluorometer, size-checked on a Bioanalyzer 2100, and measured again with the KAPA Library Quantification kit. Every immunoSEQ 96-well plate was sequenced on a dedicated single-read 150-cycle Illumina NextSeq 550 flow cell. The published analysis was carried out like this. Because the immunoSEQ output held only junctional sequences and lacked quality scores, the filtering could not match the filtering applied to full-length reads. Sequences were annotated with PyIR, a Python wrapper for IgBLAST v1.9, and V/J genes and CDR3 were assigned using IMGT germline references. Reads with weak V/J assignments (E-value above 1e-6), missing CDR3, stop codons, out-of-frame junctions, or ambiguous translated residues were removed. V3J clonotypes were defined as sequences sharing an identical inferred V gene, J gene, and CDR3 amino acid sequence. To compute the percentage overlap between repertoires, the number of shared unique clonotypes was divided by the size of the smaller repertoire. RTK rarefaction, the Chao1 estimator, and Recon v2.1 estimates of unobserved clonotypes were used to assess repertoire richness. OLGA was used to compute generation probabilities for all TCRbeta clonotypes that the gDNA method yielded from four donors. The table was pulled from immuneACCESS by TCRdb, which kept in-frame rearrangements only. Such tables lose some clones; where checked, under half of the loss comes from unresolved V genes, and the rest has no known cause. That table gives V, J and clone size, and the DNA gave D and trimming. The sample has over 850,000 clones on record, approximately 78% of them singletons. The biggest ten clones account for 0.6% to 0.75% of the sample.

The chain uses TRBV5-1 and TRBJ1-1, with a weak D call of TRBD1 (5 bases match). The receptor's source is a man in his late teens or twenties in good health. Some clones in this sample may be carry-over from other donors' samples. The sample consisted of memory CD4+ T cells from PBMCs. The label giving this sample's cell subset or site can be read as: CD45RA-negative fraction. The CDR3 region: CASSGTGRRNTEAFF. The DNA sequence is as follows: TGCGCCAGCAGCGGAACGGGACGGAGAAACACTGAAGCTTTCTTT.